A selection of T cell receptor beta chains follows, all from one sample in a study of T cells in Graves' hyperthyroidism and ophthalmopathy. TCRdb passed the multiplex PCR reads through MiXCR, listing each CDR3 protein once. The sample shows more than 500,000 distinct CDR3 sequences, roughly 16% of them seen only once. The sequenced sample consisted of blood. Every receptor here comes from a woman aged 30 to 39 with Graves' ophthalmopathy. Each CDR3 is given with its conserved first and last residue. Each record gives: J gene, V gene, clone size, D gene, CDR3 DNA, CDR3 protein. The D gene is left open where the match is weak. Size is omitted from some rows. Given values are once, few, many or a class for expanded clones.

>TRBJ2-3|TRBV5-1|many|TRBD2
TGCGCCAGCAGTCCCATCATGGCGGGAGTCGAAGATACGCAGTATTTT
CASSPIMAGVEDTQYF
>TRBJ2-4|TRBV6-1|-|TRBD1
TGTGCCAGCAGTGCCCTACAGGGGACGGCCAAAAACATTCAGTACTTC
CASSALQGTAKNIQYF
>TRBJ1-1|TRBV28|once|-
TGTGCCAGCACTAAAGGTAGGGTCACTGAAGCTTTCTTT
CASTKGRVTEAFF
>TRBJ1-3|TRBV6-1|many|TRBD1
TGTGCCAGCAGTGGGACAGGGGGCGCTCGGGGAAACACCATATATTTT
CASSGTGGARGNTIYF
>TRBJ1-1|TRBV27|-|-
TGTGCCAGCAGTTTCATGGGGGTCAACACTGAAGCTTTCTTT
CASSFMGVNTEAFF
>TRBJ1-1|TRBV5-1|many|-
TGCGCCAGCAGCTGGGACATCCTAAACACTGAAGCTTTCTTT
CASSWDILNTEAFF
>TRBJ2-1|TRBV28|many|TRBD2
TGTGCCAGCAGTCCCCGTGGACTAGCGGGCGAGCAGTTCTTC
CASSPRGLAGEQFF
>TRBJ2-2|TRBV12-3/TRBV12-4|many|TRBD1
TGTGCCAGCAGTCCACTACAGGGGCTGAACACCGGGGAGCTGTTTTTT
CASSPLQGLNTGELFF
>TRBJ2-7|TRBV6-2/TRBV6-3|-|TRBD2
TGTGCCAGCAGTTACGTCCCGGGACTAGCGGGAGGACACTACGAGCAGTACTTC
CASSYVPGLAGGHYEQYF
>TRBJ2-5|TRBV4-1|-|TRBD2
TGCGCCAGCAGCTCCCCGACTAGCGGACACCCGGAGACCCAGTACTTC
CASSSPTSGHPETQYF
>TRBJ2-1|TRBV5-1|few|-
TGTGCCAGCAGCCTACTACTCAGAGAGCAGTTCTTC
CASSLLLREQFF
>TRBJ2-5|TRBV6-1|many|-
TGTGCCAGCAGTTCGGTAGCTAGGGAAGAGACCCAGTACTTC
CASSSVAREETQYF
>TRBJ2-1|TRBV6-1|-|-
TGTGCCAGCAGGACCCAGGGGACTCGCTTTGAGCAGTTCTTC
CASRTQGTRFEQFF
>TRBJ2-2|TRBV4-2|-|TRBD1
TGTGCCAGCAGCCACTTTCTTTCGACAGGGATCAACACCGGGGAGCTGTTTTTT
CASSHFLSTGINTGELFF
>TRBJ1-5|TRBV6-5|many|-
TGTGCCAGCAGTTACCTGGGGGGCAATCAGCCCCAGCATTTT
CASSYLGGNQPQHF
>TRBJ1-1|TRBV18|-|TRBD1
TGTGCCAGCTCAATGGAATGGGACAGGCCCAACCGGGCTTTCTTT
CASSMEWDRPNRAFF
>TRBJ1-1|TRBV28|-|TRBD1
TGTGCCAGCAGCCCACCGGGACAGGGGGGAAACACTGAAGCTTTCTTT
CASSPPGQGGNTEAFF
>TRBJ2-5|TRBV7-2|many|-
TGTGCCAGCAGCCGGGCCTCAGGGTTAGGGGAGACCCAGTACTTC
CASSRASGLGETQYF
>TRBJ2-1|TRBV2|-|-
TGTGCCAGCAGTGCCATGGCGGGGACATCCTACAATGAGCAGTTCTTC
CASSAMAGTSYNEQFF
>TRBJ2-5|TRBV12-3/TRBV12-4|few|TRBD1
TGTGCCAGCAGTCCTACAACAGGACAGGGGTTAAGGGGGACCCAGTACTTC
CASSPTTGQGLRGTQYF
>TRBJ1-5|TRBV18|many|TRBD1
TGTGCCAGCTCATGGTCGCCGGACAGGCCCCAGCCCCAGCATTTT
CASSWSPDRPQPQHF
>TRBJ1-3|TRBV6-2/TRBV6-3|-|-
TGTGCCAGCAGTTACTCGCGCCCTCACAGGGATGCTTCTGGAAACACCATATATTTT
CASSYSRPHRDASGNTIYF
>TRBJ1-2|TRBV28|few|-
TGTGCCAGCAGTTTACCCCCGGGACGGGGAGGTTACACCTTC
CASSLPPGRGGYTF
>TRBJ2-1|TRBV11-3|many|TRBD2
TGTGCCAGCAGCTCGTGGACTAGCGGGACTTCCAATGAGCAGTTCTTC
CASSSWTSGTSNEQFF
>TRBJ2-5|TRBV7-3|few|TRBD1
TGTGCCAGCAGCTCGACAGGGATTTTGGGGGAGACCCAGTACTTC
CASSSTGILGETQYF
>TRBJ2-2|TRBV7-3|-|-
TGTGCCAGCAGCTTAAGGAATAGAGGGGAGCTGTTTTTT
CASSLRNRGELFF
>TRBJ2-4|TRBV7-2|few|-
TGTGCCAGCAGCACCCGGACATTTGATGTCAAAAACATTCAGTACTTC
CASSTRTFDVKNIQYF
>TRBJ2-1|TRBV19|-|TRBD2
TGTGCCAGTAGTACCCCGGGACTAGCGGGAGACCCCTACAATGAGCAGTTCTTC
CASSTPGLAGDPYNEQFF
>TRBJ2-1|TRBV7-2|many|TRBD2
TGTGCCAGCAGCGATGGGTTAGCGGGAGACTACTACAATGAGCAGTTCTTC
CASSDGLAGDYYNEQFF
>TRBJ2-2|TRBV12-3/TRBV12-4|few|-
TGTGCCAGCAGTTTCCGGGGGGCTGGAACCGGGGAGCTGTTTTTT
CASSFRGAGTGELFF
>TRBJ2-7|TRBV20-1|few|TRBD2
TGCAGTGCTCTGACTAGCGGGAAATCTGTTAGTGAGCAGTACTTC
CSALTSGKSVSEQYF
>TRBJ1-5|TRBV6-1|few|-
TGTGCCCGCACCCCCTCGAGAGAGAGCAATCAGCCCCAGCATTTT
CARTPSRESNQPQHF
>TRBJ2-5|TRBV11-2|many|-
TGTGCCAGCAGTTATAGGCGGGGTGTTGAGGAGACCCAGTACTTC
CASSYRRGVEETQYF
>TRBJ2-7|TRBV7-8|-|-
TGTGCCAGCAGCTTGGTTCGTCCCCAGAACTACGAGCAGTACTTC
CASSLVRPQNYEQYF
>TRBJ2-7|TRBV5-6|many|-
TGTGCCAGCAGCCGCAGCACCTACGAGCAGTACTTC
CASSRSTYEQYF
>TRBJ1-1|TRBV6-1|few|-
TGTGCCAGCAGCCTCCTACAGGGAGATACTGAAGCTTTCTTT
CASSLLQGDTEAFF
>TRBJ2-7|TRBV7-9|few|-
TGTGCCAGCAGCCCGGTGAGGGGTTTCTACGAGCAGTACTTC
CASSPVRGFYEQYF
>TRBJ2-3|TRBV28|many|TRBD2
TGTGCCACACAGGGCCGGGGAGTAGCGGGAGCAGATACGCAGTATTTT
CATQGRGVAGADTQYF
>TRBJ2-3|TRBV11-2|many|TRBD2
TGTGCCAGCAGCTCGGGACTAGAGACGTATTTT
CASSSGLETYF
>TRBJ2-7|TRBV6-2/TRBV6-3|few|-
TGTGCCAGCTATCACTTCGGGTACGAGCAGTACTTC
CASYHFGYEQYF
>TRBJ1-2|TRBV20-1|many|TRBD1
TGCAGTGCTGCCCCAGGGGGCCGAGGCTACACCTTC
CSAAPGGRGYTF
>TRBJ1-1|TRBV27|few|-
TGTGCCAGCAGTTCCCCCCAGCGGGGGGACACTGAAGCTTTCTTT
CASSSPQRGDTEAFF
>TRBJ2-1|TRBV7-6|many|-
TGTGCCAGCAGCTTACGGGCGGGCCTCCGTTGGGATGAGCAGTTCTTC
CASSLRAGLRWDEQFF
>TRBJ2-3|TRBV11-2|many|TRBD2
TGTGCCAGCAGCTTAGGACGGGAGGGCGGGAGGCACACAGATACGCAGTATTTT
CASSLGREGGRHTDTQYF
>TRBJ1-2|TRBV2|many|TRBD1
TGTGCCAGCAGTGAAAGACAGGGGTATGGCTACACCTTC
CASSERQGYGYTF
>TRBJ2-1|TRBV4-3|-|-
TGCGCCAGCAGCCAAGATTTGTCGGAGAGCTCCTACAATGAGCAGTTCTTC
CASSQDLSESSYNEQFF
>TRBJ2-7|TRBV20-1|many|-
TGCAGTGCTAACCGGGACACTGGGGGCGAGCAGTACTTC
CSANRDTGGEQYF
>TRBJ2-1|TRBV15|-|-
TGTGCCACCAGCAGAGGTCCCGGACAGAGCTCCTACAATGAGCAGTTCTTC
CATSRGPGQSSYNEQFF
>TRBJ1-3|TRBV28|few|-
TGTGCCAGCAGTTTATCCATCGGCCCGGGCTCTGGAAACACCATATATTTT
CASSLSIGPGSGNTIYF
>TRBJ1-1|TRBV20-1|-|-
TGCAGTGCTAAACCTTACACTGAAGCTTTCTTT
CSAKPYTEAFF
>TRBJ2-5|TRBV7-2|many|-
TGTGCCAGCAGCTTAGCCAGACACCGACGCCAAGAGACCCAGTACTTC
CASSLARHRRQETQYF
>TRBJ2-7|TRBV4-1|few|-
TGCGCCAGCAGCCAAGGGCTGCAGGGGATCTACGAGCAGTACTTC
CASSQGLQGIYEQYF
>TRBJ2-1|TRBV27|few|TRBD2
TGTGCCAGCAGTTCCGGGACTATCCCGAGCTCCTACAATGAGCAGTTCTTC
CASSSGTIPSSYNEQFF
>TRBJ2-1|TRBV24-1|few|TRBD2
TGTGCCACCGGGACTAGCGGGACCGATGAGCAGTTCTTC
CATGTSGTDEQFF
>TRBJ2-7|TRBV15|-|TRBD1
TGTGCCACCAGCAAAGGGACAGTTGGGGAGCAGTACTTC
CATSKGTVGEQYF
>TRBJ2-1|TRBV5-1|many|-
TGCGCCAGCAGCCGCGGACTGGGGAGCTCCTACAATGAGCAGTTCTTC
CASSRGLGSSYNEQFF
>TRBJ2-2|TRBV27|-|TRBD1
TGTGCCAGGGACAGGGACCCCTACGGGGAGCTGTTTTTT
CARDRDPYGELFF
>TRBJ1-2|TRBV5-1|many|-
TGCGCCAGCAGCTCAGGCAGTCCAGCGGGCTACACCTTC
CASSSGSPAGYTF
>TRBJ2-7|TRBV4-3|few|TRBD1
TGCGCCAGCAGCCAAGCCCCGGGACAGGGGTTCTACGAGCAGTACTTC
CASSQAPGQGFYEQYF
>TRBJ1-2|TRBV28|many|-
TGTGCCAGCAGTTTAGGACGGGGTGGCTACACCTTC
CASSLGRGGYTF